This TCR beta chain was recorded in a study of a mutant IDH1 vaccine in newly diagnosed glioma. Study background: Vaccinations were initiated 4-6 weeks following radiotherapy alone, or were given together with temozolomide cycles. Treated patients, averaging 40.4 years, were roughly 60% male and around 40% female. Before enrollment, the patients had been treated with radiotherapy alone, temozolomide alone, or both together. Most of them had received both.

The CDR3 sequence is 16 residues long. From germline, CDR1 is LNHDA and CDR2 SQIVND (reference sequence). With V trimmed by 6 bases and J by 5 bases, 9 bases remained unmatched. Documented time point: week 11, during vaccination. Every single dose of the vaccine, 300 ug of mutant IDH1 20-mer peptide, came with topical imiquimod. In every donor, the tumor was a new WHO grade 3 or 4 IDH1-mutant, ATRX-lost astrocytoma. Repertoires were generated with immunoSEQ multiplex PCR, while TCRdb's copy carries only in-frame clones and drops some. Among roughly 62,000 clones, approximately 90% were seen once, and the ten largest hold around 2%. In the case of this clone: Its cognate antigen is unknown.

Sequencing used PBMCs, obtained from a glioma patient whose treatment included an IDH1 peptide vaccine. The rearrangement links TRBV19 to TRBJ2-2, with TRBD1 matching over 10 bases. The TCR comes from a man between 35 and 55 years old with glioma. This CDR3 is CASRRRPGQGTGELFF. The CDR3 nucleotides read TGTGCCAGTAGGAGACGACCGGGACAGGGGACCGGGGAGCTGTTTTTT.